This T cell receptor (beta chain) was retrieved from a study of technical replicates of blood from a handful of donors. V shed 8 bases and J shed 1 base, with 11 bases lying between them. Germline V gene sequence: CDR1 SNHLY, CDR2 FYNNEI. CDR3 length: 13 residues. Repertoires were generated with immunoSEQ multiplex PCR, while TCRdb's copy carries only in-frame clones and drops some. Of about 73,000 clones in the sample, 90% to 95% were seen once. Sequences were obtained from T cells isolated from PBMCs. The chain joins TRBV2 to TRBJ1-1, with D unclear. This receptor was obtained from a human donor in good health. CDR3 DNA: TGTGCCAGCGTGAGGCAGACGAACACTGAAGCTTTCTTT. It specifies CASVRQTNTEAFF.